This T cell receptor (beta chain) comes out of a study of vaccination and CD4 T cells after COVID-19. Sample treatment: roughly 10-day PBMC culture with coronavirus spike peptide pools or control peptides (ViraFEST assay). During the years 2011-2018, before the COVID-19 pandemic, the unexposed donor's CD4+ T cells were collected. Concerning this clonotype itself: As yet, its antigen is unknown.

CDR1 and CDR2 from the germline V gene are SQVTM and ANQGSEA. The CDR3 sequence is 14 residues long. V trimming: 6 bases; J trimming: 1 base; junction bases outside the gene matches: 8. Cultured CD4+ T-cell DNA underwent Oncomine TCR Beta short-read sequencing. One entry per CDR3 protein results from TCRdb running MiXCR on the PCR reads. Among around 4,000 distinct CDR3 sequences listed, around 28% were seen once. The sequencing sample was made of CD4+ T cells from blood, cultured in vitro. The sequence came from a human donor in good health. V usage is TRBV29-1 and J usage is TRBJ1-1, with 7 bases that match TRBD1. CDR3 loop: CSVAGGQPNTEAFF. The CDR3 DNA reads TGCAGCGTCGCCGGGGGACAGCCGAACACTGAAGCTTTCTTT.